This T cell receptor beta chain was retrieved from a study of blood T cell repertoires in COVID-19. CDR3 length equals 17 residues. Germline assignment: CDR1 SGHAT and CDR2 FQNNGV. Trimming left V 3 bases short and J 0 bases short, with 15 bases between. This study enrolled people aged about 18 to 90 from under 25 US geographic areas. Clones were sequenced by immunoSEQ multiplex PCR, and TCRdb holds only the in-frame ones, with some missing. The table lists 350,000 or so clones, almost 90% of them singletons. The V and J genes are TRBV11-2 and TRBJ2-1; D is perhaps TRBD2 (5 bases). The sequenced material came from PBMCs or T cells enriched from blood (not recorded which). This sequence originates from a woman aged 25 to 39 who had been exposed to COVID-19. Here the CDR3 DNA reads TGTGCCAGCAGCTTGTACGGGGTAGCTTTCTCCTACAATGAGCAGTTCTTC. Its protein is CASSLYGVAFSYNEQFF.